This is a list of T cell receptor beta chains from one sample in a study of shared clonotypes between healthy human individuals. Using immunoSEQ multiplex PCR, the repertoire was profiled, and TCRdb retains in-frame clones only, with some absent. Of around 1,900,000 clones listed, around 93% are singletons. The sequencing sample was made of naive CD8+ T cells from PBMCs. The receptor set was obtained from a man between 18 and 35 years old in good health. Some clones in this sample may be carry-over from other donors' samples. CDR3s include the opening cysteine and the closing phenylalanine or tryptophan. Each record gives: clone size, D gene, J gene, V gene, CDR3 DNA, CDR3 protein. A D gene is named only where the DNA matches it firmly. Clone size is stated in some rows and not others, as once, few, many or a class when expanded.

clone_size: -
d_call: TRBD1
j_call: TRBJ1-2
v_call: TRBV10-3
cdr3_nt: TGTGCCATCAGTCCAGGGGGGGGACGAAACAACTATGGCTACACCTTC
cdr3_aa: CAISPGGGRNNYGYTF

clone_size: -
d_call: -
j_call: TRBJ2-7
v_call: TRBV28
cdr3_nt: TGTGCCAGCAGCTCCGGGACCGGCAGACCCTACGAGCAGTACTTC
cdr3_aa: CASSSGTGRPYEQYF

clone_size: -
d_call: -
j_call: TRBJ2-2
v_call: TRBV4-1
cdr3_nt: TGCGCCAGCAGCCGAGAACCGGGGGACACCACCGGGGAGCTGTTTTTT
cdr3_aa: CASSREPGDTTGELFF

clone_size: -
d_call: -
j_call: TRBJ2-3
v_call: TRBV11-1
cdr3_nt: TGTGCCAGCAGCTTAGCGTTGGCAGATACGCAGTATTTT
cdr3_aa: CASSLALADTQYF

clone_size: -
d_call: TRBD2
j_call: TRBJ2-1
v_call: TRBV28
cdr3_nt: TGTGCCAGCAGTTTAGGAGCGGGAGGTCGCAATGAGCAGTTCTTC
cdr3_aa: CASSLGAGGRNEQFF

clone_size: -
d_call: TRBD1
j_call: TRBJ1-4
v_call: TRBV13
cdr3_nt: TGTGCCAGCAGCGGGCGGACAGGGCGTAATGAAAAACTGTTTTTT
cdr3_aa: CASSGRTGRNEKLFF

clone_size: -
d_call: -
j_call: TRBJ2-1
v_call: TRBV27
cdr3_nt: TGTGCCAGCAGCCCGGCCCCCGCCCGCTGGGATGAGCAGTTCTTC
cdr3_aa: CASSPAPARWDEQFF

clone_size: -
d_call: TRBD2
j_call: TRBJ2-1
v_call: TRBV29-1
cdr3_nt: TGCAGCGTTGACCCCACTAGCGGGAGGGCCCTCAATGAGCAGTTCTTC
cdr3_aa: CSVDPTSGRALNEQFF

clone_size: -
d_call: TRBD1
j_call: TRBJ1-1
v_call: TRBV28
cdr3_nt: TGTGCCAGCAGCCCTCAGGGGGCGCTGGACACTGAAGCTTTCTTT
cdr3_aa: CASSPQGALDTEAFF

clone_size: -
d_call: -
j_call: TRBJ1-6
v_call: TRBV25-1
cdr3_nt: TGTGCCAGCGGTAAAGGGGGGCGAAATTCACCCCTCCACTTT
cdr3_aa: CASGKGGRNSPLHF

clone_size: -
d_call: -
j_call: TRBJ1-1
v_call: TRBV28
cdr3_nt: TGTGCCAGCAGTTTGGGGGAGGGATTCTCTCGGAACACTGAAGCTTTCTTT
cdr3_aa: CASSLGEGFSRNTEAFF

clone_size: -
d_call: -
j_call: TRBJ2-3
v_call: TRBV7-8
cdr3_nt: TGTGCCAGCAGCCCGCTTGCAGATACGCAGTATTTT
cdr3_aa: CASSPLADTQYF

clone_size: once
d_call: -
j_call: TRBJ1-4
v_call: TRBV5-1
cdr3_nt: TGCGCCAGCAGCCCCGGACGGCCAACTAATGAAAAACTGTTTTTT
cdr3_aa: CASSPGRPTNEKLFF

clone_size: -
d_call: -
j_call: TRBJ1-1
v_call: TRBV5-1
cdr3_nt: TGCGCCAGCAGCCCCTCGGGGGGCTCCCCTGGAGCTTTCTTT
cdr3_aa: CASSPSGGSPGAFF

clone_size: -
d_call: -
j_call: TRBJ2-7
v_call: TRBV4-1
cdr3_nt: TGCGCCAGCAGCCAAGCGGGAGTCGGGTACGAGCAGTACTTC
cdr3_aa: CASSQAGVGYEQYF

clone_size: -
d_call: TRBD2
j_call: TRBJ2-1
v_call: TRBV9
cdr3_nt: TGTGCCAGCAGCGTAGGGTCTAGCGGGGCGCACAATGAGCAGTTCTTC
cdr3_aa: CASSVGSSGAHNEQFF

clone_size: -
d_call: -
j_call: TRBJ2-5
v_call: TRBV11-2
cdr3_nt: TGTGCCAGCAGCTTAAATAGGGGAGCAGAGACCCAGTACTTC
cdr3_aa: CASSLNRGAETQYF

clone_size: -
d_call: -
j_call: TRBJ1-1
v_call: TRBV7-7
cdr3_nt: TGTGCCAGCAGCTTATCCCGGAACACTGAAGCTTTCTTT
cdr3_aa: CASSLSRNTEAFF